This T cell receptor (beta chain) originates from a study of identifying expanded T cells in peripheral blood. Study outcomes and limitations: Two-week clone count variance significantly increased as total template count grew. Technical replicates showed around 1.2 changed clones; around 2 weeks around 15; four weeks 19.

Generated by immunoSEQ multiplex PCR, the TCRdb table keeps only in-frame clones and is missing some. The profile shows fewer than 65,000 clones, approximately 89% of them singletons. No infections or other immune events were documented during collection. The CDR3 loop spans 13 amino acids. With 4 bases removed from V and 0 bases from J, the gap between germline ends came to 1 base. Germline lookup yields CDR1 MNHEY and CDR2 SMNVEV (reference sequence). Note on this clone: The antigen is unknown.

Specimen: blood. The sequence was obtained from a person aged 18 to 75 in good health. The chain has TRBV27 and TRBJ2-6; D gene unclear. The CDR3 bases are TGTGCCAGCAGTTACTCTGGGGCCAACGTCCTGACTTTC. Translating gives CASSYSGANVLTF.